The present T cell receptor beta chain was sequenced within a study of blood T cells in healthy people across ages. Trimming shortened V by 3 bases and J by 7 bases, and 7 bases separated the two germline ends. CDR1 and CDR2 (germline): MNHNS, SASEGT. The length of the CDR3 is 11 residues. RNA extraction gave at least 5.5 micrograms of total RNA per sample. At least ten counts were recorded for this clonotype. Through a sample-barcoded 5' primer and a J-beta primer mix, a second PCR was run for roughly 6 to 11 cycles. Researchers report that a template-switch adaptor with 12 random nucleotides tagged each cDNA molecule. TCRdb analysed the 5' RACE reads with MiXCR anew, one entry per CDR3 protein. The table shows 590,000 or so distinct CDR3 sequences, with about 30% occurring only once.

The sample consisted of blood. The V and J genes are TRBV6-1 and TRBJ2-7, with unresolved D. This TCR was recovered from an elderly woman in good health. The CDR3 region is CASSDVGEQYF. CDR3 in DNA: TGTGCCAGCAGTGATGTGGGTGAGCAGTACTTC.